The entry below gives a single T cell receptor (beta chain) sequence along with its context. Its antigen is not known. Compared with germline, one end of the junction differs, possibly owing to a read error. The CDR3 runs 13 residues. Germline CDR1 reads SNHLY; CDR2 reads FYNNEI. The sample comes from a study of CD8+CD57+ T cells in acquired aplastic anemia. Broader study findings: A set of approximately 30 CD8+ CDR3 sequences was shared between patients and controls, and these sequences appeared highly expressed in patients. CD8+ Simpson's diversity in patients was not significantly different from that in controls.

All patients picked for sequencing had shown, by flow cytometry, an expansion of CD8+CD57+ cells. No therapy was given to patients before blood sampling. TCR beta VDJ and CDR3 were profiled, and genomic DNA was the template. TCRdb recomputed calls from the reads with MiXCR, one row per CDR3 protein. This table holds roughly 250,000 distinct CDR3 sequences, more than 45% found once. The origin of this receptor is a human donor with aplastic anemia. Material: sorted CD4+, CD8+, or CD8+CD57+ T cells (not recorded which) from PBMCs. This chain connects TRBV2 to TRBJ2-7, with 7 positions matching TRBD2. CDR3 amino acids: CASSAGRDYEQHF. Written as DNA, the CDR3 is TGTGCCAGCAGTGCGGGGCGGGACTACGAGCAGCACTTC.